Shown below are 8 T cell receptor beta chains from a single sample sequenced in a study of control samples from healthy donors and cancer patients. The repertoire was sequenced with immunoSEQ multiplex PCR; TCRdb's copy has only in-frame clones and lacks some. The table lists about 130,000 clones, about 92% of them singletons. The sample was PBMCs. The receptors were gathered from a man older than 75 with head and neck cancer.

This clone appeared a single time. The genes are TRBV7-2 and TRBJ2-5; 7 bases fit TRBD1. The CDR3 has 15 residues. Germline CDR1 and CDR2: SGHTA and FQGNSA. V was clipped by 4 bases and J by 2 bases; unmatched bases: 7. CDR3 protein: CASSSSTGRQETQYF. CDR3 bases: TGTGCCAGCAGCTCCTCGACAGGGCGGCAAGAGACCCAGTACTTC.

The V gene is TRBV10-3, the J gene TRBJ2-7, with D possibly called TRBD1 or TRBD2 (5 bases each). Trimming took 4 bases from V and 3 from J, leaving 19 bases between them. The germline V gene encodes CDR1 ENHRY and CDR2 SYGVKD. The CDR3 length is 16 residues. This chain's CDR3 is CAISGANPGARYEQYF. The CDR3 DNA sequence: TGTGCCATCAGTGGGGCAAACCCCGGGGCTCGCTACGAGCAGTACTTC.

This rearrangement joins TRBV27 to TRBJ2-1; 8 bases are a match to TRBD2. The trim removed 3 bases at V and 2 bases at J, leaving 24 bases unmatched. The V gene's germline CDR1 is MNHEY and CDR2 SMNVEV (reference sequence). This CDR3 spans 22 amino acids. This chain's CDR3 is CASSLRGLGSRLVHLAYNEQFF. DNA of the CDR3: TGTGCCAGCAGTTTGAGGGGACTAGGGAGCCGTTTGGTTCATCTGGCCTACAATGAGCAGTTCTTC.

The V and J genes are TRBV6-5 and TRBJ2-5, with 8 bases fitting TRBD1. After removal of 10 bases from V and 2 bases from J, the junction contained 12 bases not matched to a gene. Germline CDR1 and CDR2: MNHEY and SVGAGI. The CDR3 consists of 15 residues. Here the CDR3 reads CANNKAGTGQETQYF. In nucleotides, the CDR3 is TGTGCCAACAATAAGGCCGGGACAGGACAAGAGACCCAGTACTTC.

V is TRBV6-1 and J is TRBJ1-2; weak D call: TRBD1 (5 bases). The V and J ends lost 3 bases and 4 bases respectively, with 12 bases between them. CDR3 length: 14 residues. CDR1 MNHNS and CDR2 SASEGT come from the germline V gene. This CDR3 is CASSDRDPPYGYTF. CDR3 nucleotides: TGTGCCAGCAGTGACCGGGACCCGCCCTATGGCTACACCTTC.

This clone was recorded only once. This chain joins TRBV4-3 and TRBJ2-2, with 8 bases that match TRBD1. Germline values: CDR1 LGHNA, CDR2 YSLEER. Losses at the gene ends were 1 base for V and 3 bases for J; bases not matched to a gene: 13. The CDR3 contains 19 residues. CDR3 sequence reads: CASSQVRGGQGRYTGELFF. The CDR3 region has the DNA TGCGCCAGCAGCCAAGTCCGCGGAGGACAGGGACGCTACACCGGGGAGCTGTTTTTT.

The V and J genes are TRBV18 and TRBJ2-2; no reliable D call. The CDR3 has 13 residues. V dropped 6 bases and J dropped 4 bases, with 9 bases sitting between them. Germline CDR1 and CDR2: KGHSH and LQKENI. CDR3 sequence reads: CASSSEFTGELFF. The DNA of the CDR3 is TGTGCCAGCTCGTCAGAATTCACCGGGGAGCTGTTTTTT.

J is TRBJ1-6 and V is TRBV2; D gene uncertain. The CDR3 runs 14 residues. The germline V and J ends were trimmed by 10 bases and 0 bases, with 10 bases remaining between them. The germline gives CDR1 SNHLY, CDR2 FYNNEI. CDR3 coding DNA: TGTGCCACCTTGGGGAGCTCCTATAATTCACCCCTCCACTTT. It encodes CATLGSSYNSPLHF.